This entry lists 12 T cell receptor beta chains sequenced from one sample in a study of CD8+CD57+ T cells in acquired aplastic anemia. The template for TCR beta VDJ and CDR3 sequence profiling was genomic DNA. MiXCR was run by TCRdb on the reads, yielding one entry per CDR3 protein. The sample gives over 100,000 distinct CDR3 sequences, about 40% of which show up once; around 8.4% is in the top ten. The sequenced material came from sorted CD4+, CD8+, or CD8+CD57+ T cells (not recorded which) from PBMCs. The receptors stem from a human donor in good health, serving as a control.

In this sample, this clonotype turned up a few times. Compared with germline, one end of the junction differs, possibly owing to a read error. J is TRBJ2-5 and V is TRBV29-1, with 7 bases that match TRBD2. This CDR3 spans 13 amino acids. CDR1 is SQVTM and CDR2 is ANQGSEA in the germline V gene. In DNA form, the CDR3 reads TGCAGCGCCGGCGGGGGATACCAACAGACCCAGTACTTC. It is translated as CSAGGGYQQTQYF.

This clonotype was seen at least ten times. V gene TRBV5-1 combines with J gene TRBJ1-2; the D gene is possibly TRBD1 (6 bases). CDR3 length equals 15 residues. Trimming took off 0 bases at V and 2 bases at J, with 11 bases between the two ends. CDR1 is SGHRS, CDR2 YFSETQ, per germline. The CDR3 region has the DNA TGCGCCAGCAGCTTGGCCGGGACAACGAACTATGGCTACACCTTC. It yields the protein CASSLAGTTNYGYTF.

Many counts were recorded for this clonotype. The chain employs TRBV19 and TRBJ1-6, with TRBD1 matching over 10 bases. The germline CDR1 and CDR2 sequences are LNHDA and SQIVND (reference sequence). This CDR3 region has 17 residues. V lost 3 bases and J lost 8; bases outside the gene matches: 10. The CDR3 sequence is CASSIRGQGNEYSPLHF. CDR3 bases: TGTGCCAGTAGTATCCGGGGACAGGGGAATGAGTATTCACCCCTCCACTTT.

This clonotype was counted ten times or more. This chain connects TRBV7-9 to TRBJ1-3, with TRBD1 as a possible D gene (5 bases). Germline loops: CDR1 SEHNR, CDR2 FQNEAQ (reference sequence). The ends were cut back, 2 bases at V and 2 bases at J, with 10 bases in the middle. The CDR3 has 15 amino acids. The CDR3 is CASSLSGGTGNTIYF. DNA of the CDR3: TGTGCCAGCAGCTTAAGCGGGGGGACTGGAAACACCATATATTTT.

This clonotype has ten or more counts. The chain recombines TRBV7-6 with TRBJ2-7; 8 positions match TRBD2. The germline CDR1 and CDR2 sequences are SGHVS and FNYEAQ. The CDR3 has 15 residues. V lost 5 bases, J lost 3 bases, and 9 bases stayed unmatched. The CDR3 DNA reads TGTGCCAGCAGCACCCTAAGCGGGAGATTCTACGAGCAGTACTTC. This codes for CASSTLSGRFYEQYF.

The chain is built from TRBV15 and TRBJ2-1; D is possibly TRBD1 (6 bases). The CDR3 covers 16 residues. CDR1 and CDR2 from the germline V gene are LNHNV and YYDKDF (reference sequence). The V end was cut by 3 bases, the J end by 0 bases, with 12 bases between. The DNA of the CDR3 is TGTGCCACCAGCAGGCAAAACAGGGCCTCCTACAATGAGCAGTTCTTC. Translating it yields CATSRQNRASYNEQFF.

Notes on this clonotype: This may arise from a read error, as a much more abundant clone is one base away. The chain carries TRBV2 and TRBJ1-2; D possibly corresponds to TRBD1 (6 bases). The CDR3 runs 12 residues. Trimming removed 5 bases at V and 7 bases at J, with 11 bases between. Looked up from germline, CDR1 is SNHLY and CDR2 is FYNNEI. CDR3 region: CASSIAGAGYTF. As DNA, the CDR3 is TGTGCCAGCAGTATAGCAGGGGCTGGCTACACCTTC.

The genes are TRBV25-1 and TRBJ2-2; D not certain. Looked up from germline, CDR1 is MGHDK and CDR2 is SYGVNS. V lost 2 bases, J lost 5 bases, and 0 bases lay in between. The CDR3 runs 11 residues. The CDR3 protein is CASSETGELFF. CDR3 in DNA: TGTGCCAGCAGTGAAACCGGGGAGCTGTTTTTT.

This clonotype was seen at least ten times. V and J are TRBV3-1 and TRBJ1-2; perhaps TRBD1 as D (5 bases). The germline V gene has CDR1 LGHDT and CDR2 YNNKEL (reference sequence). V lost 1 base and J 9 bases, leaving 9 bases between the germline ends. CDR3 length: 12 amino acids. CDR3 nucleotide sequence: TGTGCCAGCAGCCAAGTAGGGGTAAGCTACACCTTC. Its protein is CASSQVGVSYTF.

V and J are TRBV19 and TRBJ1-4; D ambiguous. The germline V gene has CDR1 LNHDA and CDR2 SQIVND (reference sequence). The V end was cut by 4 bases, the J end by 0 bases, with 12 bases between. This CDR3 contains 16 residues. In DNA, the CDR3 is TGTGCCAGTAGTAACGCGGGCCGACCAACTAATGAAAAACTGTTTTTT. It encodes CASSNAGRPTNEKLFF.

A word on this clonotype: A much more abundant neighbour one base away suggests this may be a read error. This chain connects TRBV20-1 to TRBJ1-2; maybe TRBD1 (5 bases). The CDR3 is 12 amino acids. The V gene lost 2 bases and the J gene lost 6 bases, with 10 bases spanning the gap. The germline gives CDR1 DFQATT, CDR2 SNEGSKA (reference sequence). CDR3 amino acids: CSARRGRHGYTF. The CDR3 DNA is TGCAGTGCTAGAAGGGGACGGCATGGCTACACCTTC.

This sequence joins TRBV10-2 and TRBJ1-2; 7 bases map to TRBD1. V lost 10 bases, J lost 6 bases, and 11 bases stayed unmatched. Germline V lookup: CDR1 WSHSY, CDR2 SAAADI. The CDR3 loop spans 13 amino acids. CDR3 sequence reads: CATQQGRTNGYTF. CDR3 nucleotide sequence: TGCGCCACACAACAGGGGAGAACGAATGGCTACACCTTC.